A selection of T cell receptor beta chains follows, all from one sample in a study of vaccination and CD4 T cells after COVID-19. No antigen has been identified for these receptors. Each CDR3 protein is one row after TCRdb ran MiXCR on the PCR reads. The profile covers nearly 15,000 distinct CDR3 sequences, with approximately 26% appearing a single time and approximately 23% taken by the ten largest. The sample consisted of cultured CD4+ T cells from blood. These receptors came from a human donor with COVID-19. Each CDR3 is given with its conserved first and last residue. D genes are given only for firm matches. A row's size may be missing; if present it is once, few, many or a size class.

V gene	clone size	D gene	J gene	CDR3 protein	CDR3 DNA
TRBV7-2	few	TRBD1	TRBJ2-1	CASSWGQPIYNEQFF	TGTGCCAGCAGTTGGGGACAGCCGATATACAATGAGCAGTTCTTC
TRBV5-5	NA	NA	TRBJ2-5	CASRVLTDQETQYF	TGTGCCAGCAGAGTACTCACGGACCAAGAGACCCAGTACTTC
TRBV18	NA	NA	TRBJ1-1	CASSPGPGMGTEAFF	TGTGCCAGCTCACCAGGCCCCGGGATGGGGACTGAAGCTTTCTTT
TRBV15	few	TRBD1	TRBJ1-5	CATSRGQGLAQPQHF	TGTGCCACCAGCAGGGGACAGGGCCTGGCTCAGCCCCAGCATTTT
TRBV4-1	NA	TRBD1	TRBJ1-5	CASSQDPRQGYQPQHF	TGCGCCAGCAGCCAAGATCCGAGACAGGGGTATCAGCCCCAGCATTTT
TRBV6-1	NA	TRBD1	TRBJ1-2	CASRLTGDYGYTF	TGTGCCAGCAGGCTGACAGGGGACTATGGCTACACCTTC
TRBV2	few	TRBD2	TRBJ2-7	CASGGLAGGSSYEQYF	TGTGCCAGCGGTGGACTAGCGGGGGGGAGCTCCTACGAGCAGTACTTC
TRBV10-2	NA	TRBD1	TRBJ2-5	CASTRDSQETQYF	TGCGCCAGCACCAGGGACAGCCAAGAGACCCAGTACTTC
TRBV15	NA	TRBD1	TRBJ1-2	CATSRDRQGTYGYTF	TGTGCCACCAGCAGAGACCGACAGGGAACCTATGGCTACACCTTC
TRBV28	NA	NA	TRBJ1-4	CASSLAALRDEKLFF	TGTGCCAGCAGTTTGGCGGCCTTGCGGGATGAAAAACTGTTTTTT
TRBV19	few	TRBD2	TRBJ2-2	CASRIRGDTGELFF	TGTGCCAGTAGAATCCGGGGGGACACCGGGGAGCTGTTTTTT
TRBV10-2	few	NA	TRBJ1-5	CASETVSNQPQHF	TGCGCCAGCGAGACAGTGAGCAATCAGCCCCAGCATTTT
TRBV12-3/TRBV12-4	few	NA	TRBJ2-2	CASSPVAVGELFF	TGTGCCAGCAGCCCCGTAGCGGTCGGGGAGCTGTTTTTT
TRBV19	NA	NA	TRBJ1-1	CASSIGLVGKAFF	TGTGCCAGTAGTATAGGGTTGGTGGGAAAAGCTTTCTTT
TRBV5-4	NA	NA	TRBJ2-3	CASSRVGESNTQYF	TGTGCCAGCAGCCGGGTAGGGGAATCGAATACGCAGTATTTT
TRBV2	NA	NA	TRBJ1-1	CATQQGLGTEAFF	TGTGCCACCCAACAGGGACTTGGCACTGAAGCTTTCTTT
TRBV28	NA	NA	TRBJ2-1	CASGKLNEQFF	TGTGCCAGCGGGAAACTCAATGAGCAGTTCTTC
TRBV19	few	NA	TRBJ2-2	CASSIGSGSGELFF	TGTGCCAGTAGTATAGGCTCAGGCTCCGGGGAGCTGTTTTTT
TRBV2	NA	NA	TRBJ1-6	CASGPPSSYNSPLHF	TGTGCCAGCGGGCCCCCGAGCTCCTATAATTCACCCCTCCACTTT
TRBV14	few	NA	TRBJ1-2	CASSQDRNYGYTF	TGTGCCAGCAGCCAAGATCGCAACTATGGCTACACCTTC
TRBV24-1	few	NA	TRBJ2-3	CATSGGPGSTLSTDTQYF	TGTGCCACCAGCGGGGGGCCTGGCAGTACTTTAAGCACAGATACGCAGTATTTT
TRBV5-6	few	NA	TRBJ1-5	CASSFGPTNNQPQHF	TGTGCCAGCAGCTTCGGACCGACGAACAATCAGCCCCAGCATTTT
TRBV7-6	few	TRBD1	TRBJ2-2	CASSTRQGAGELFF	TGTGCCAGCAGCACCCGACAGGGGGCCGGGGAGCTGTTTTTT
TRBV10-3	NA	TRBD1	TRBJ2-7	CAISSTGDQREQYF	TGTGCCATCAGTTCGACAGGGGACCAACGCGAGCAGTACTTC
TRBV5-4	NA	NA	TRBJ1-4	CASRGSGTNEKLFF	TGTGCCAGCAGAGGCAGTGGAACTAATGAAAAACTGTTTTTT
TRBV7-8	NA	NA	TRBJ1-1	CASSLVPAGRGEAFF	TGTGCCAGCAGCTTAGTACCTGCAGGGAGGGGTGAAGCTTTCTTT
TRBV6-2/TRBV6-3	NA	NA	TRBJ2-3	CASRGLRRSDTQYF	TGTGCCAGCCGGGGGTTACGGAGATCAGATACGCAGTATTTT
TRBV20-1	NA	NA	TRBJ1-5	CSARENRNHQPQHF	TGCAGTGCTAGAGAAAACAGGAACCATCAGCCCCAGCATTTT
TRBV28	NA	TRBD1	TRBJ1-2	CASSSGTGNYGYTF	TGTGCCAGCAGTTCCGGGACAGGGAACTATGGCTACACCTTC
TRBV7-2	NA	TRBD1	TRBJ1-2	CASSDRVGYGYTF	TGTGCCAGCAGCGACAGGGTAGGCTATGGCTACACCTTC
TRBV28	NA	TRBD1	TRBJ1-5	CASSLPGTGIGNQPQHF	TGTGCCAGCAGTTTACCCGGGACAGGGATTGGCAATCAGCCCCAGCATTTT
TRBV20-1	medium-sized	NA	TRBJ1-5	CSARIRDTSNQPQHF	TGCAGTGCTAGAATCCGGGACACGAGCAATCAGCCCCAGCATTTT
TRBV10-3	few	NA	TRBJ1-1	CAIRQGINTEAFF	TGTGCCATCAGGCAGGGAATAAACACTGAAGCTTTCTTT
TRBV5-8	NA	TRBD2	TRBJ2-5	CASSLGERGGGKTQYF	TGTGCCAGCAGCTTGGGAGAGCGGGGGGGAGGAAAGACCCAGTACTTC
TRBV30	NA	TRBD1	TRBJ2-6	CAWIRDRSRSGANVLTF	TGTGCCTGGATCCGGGACAGGTCTCGCTCTGGGGCCAACGTCCTGACTTTC
TRBV7-6	NA	TRBD2	TRBJ2-5	CASSLGLAGQETQYF	TGTGCCAGCAGCTTGGGACTAGCGGGGCAGGAGACCCAGTACTTC
TRBV6-2/TRBV6-3	NA	NA	TRBJ1-5	CASTPPGFEPQHF	TGTGCCAGCACCCCGCCAGGGTTTGAGCCCCAGCATTTT
TRBV19	NA	TRBD1	TRBJ1-5	CASRPNRGIYQPQHF	TGTGCCAGTAGACCGAACAGGGGAATATATCAGCCCCAGCATTTT
TRBV11-1	few	NA	TRBJ1-1	CASSLWSGPNTEAFF	TGTGCCAGCAGCTTATGGTCGGGGCCTAACACTGAAGCTTTCTTT
TRBV7-2	few	TRBD1	TRBJ1-2	CASSSPGQGFGYTF	TGTGCCAGCAGCTCCCCCGGACAGGGCTTCGGCTACACCTTC
TRBV28	NA	NA	TRBJ1-2	CASSPQKYDFGYTF	TGTGCCAGCAGTCCTCAAAAATATGATTTTGGCTACACCTTC
TRBV5-1	few	TRBD1	TRBJ2-5	CASSYDRAQRTQYF	TGCGCCAGCAGCTATGACAGGGCGCAACGAACCCAGTACTTC
TRBV5-4	NA	NA	TRBJ1-2	CASSLGGQKNYGYTF	TGTGCCAGCAGCTTGGGAGGACAGAAGAACTATGGCTACACCTTC
TRBV6-1	NA	NA	TRBJ2-6	CASTPLSGDGANVLTF	TGTGCCAGCACCCCCTTATCCGGGGACGGGGCCAACGTCCTGACTTTC
TRBV28	NA	NA	TRBJ1-2	CATQGALYGYTF	TGTGCCACCCAAGGGGCACTTTATGGCTACACCTTC
TRBV7-2	NA	NA	TRBJ1-5	CVSTNGGSSNQPQHF	TGTGTCAGCACCAACGGGGGGAGTAGCAATCAGCCCCAGCATTTT
TRBV6-1	few	TRBD1	TRBJ2-7	CAIRRTGQLYEQYF	TGTGCCATTAGGAGGACAGGGCAGCTCTACGAGCAGTACTTC
TRBV20-1	once	NA	TRBJ2-5	CSARDLGYQETQYF	TGCAGTGCTAGAGATTTGGGATACCAAGAGACCCAGTACTTC
TRBV27	NA	NA	TRBJ2-7	CASSLTPSYEQYF	TGTGCCAGCAGTTTAACACCCTCCTACGAGCAGTACTTC
TRBV5-4	NA	NA	TRBJ2-3	CASSAGTSTDTQYF	TGTGCCAGCAGCGCCGGGACTAGCACAGATACGCAGTATTTT
TRBV6-2/TRBV6-3	NA	NA	TRBJ1-1	CASAWGATEAFF	TGTGCCAGCGCCTGGGGGGCCACTGAAGCTTTCTTT